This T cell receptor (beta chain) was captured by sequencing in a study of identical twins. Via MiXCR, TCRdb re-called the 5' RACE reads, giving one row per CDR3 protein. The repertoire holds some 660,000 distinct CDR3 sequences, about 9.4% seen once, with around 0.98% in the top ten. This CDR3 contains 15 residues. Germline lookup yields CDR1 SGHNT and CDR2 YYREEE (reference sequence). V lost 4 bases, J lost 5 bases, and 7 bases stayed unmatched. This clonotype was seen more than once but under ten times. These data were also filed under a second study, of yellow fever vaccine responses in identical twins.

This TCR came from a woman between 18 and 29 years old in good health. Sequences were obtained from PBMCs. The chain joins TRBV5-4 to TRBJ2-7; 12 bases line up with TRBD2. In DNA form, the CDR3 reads TGTGCCAGCAGCCGACTAGCGGGGGAAGACGACGAGCAGTACTTC. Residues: CASSRLAGEDDEQYF.